This T cell receptor (beta chain) was documented in a study of cytotoxic CD8 clonotypes in ibrutinib-treated CLL. About the study: Response sampling came at median around eleven months of treatment, ranging 6 to 36 months. Notes on the study in general: Sampling times differed between sustained-remission and progressing patients.

Sequencing was performed with immunoSEQ multiplex PCR; in TCRdb, only in-frame clones are kept and a portion is missing. The repertoire holds under 200,000 clones, with 70% to 85% as singletons. Comment on this clone: Its antigen is unknown.

Germline loops: CDR1 GTSNPN, CDR2 SVGIG (reference sequence). CDR3 length: 16 residues. Deletions cut 0 bases from V and 5 bases from J, with 19 bases between. Sequenced material: PBMCs, taken after 24 months of ibrutinib treatment. The V call is TRBV30, the J call TRBJ2-5, with D possibly TRBD1 on 6 matching bases. This TCR was sampled from a human donor with chronic lymphocytic leukemia. The DNA of the CDR3 is TGTGCCTGGAGTGTAGGGGACATGCGATTTCTTGAGACCCAGTACTTC. Translated, it gives CAWSVGDMRFLETQYF.